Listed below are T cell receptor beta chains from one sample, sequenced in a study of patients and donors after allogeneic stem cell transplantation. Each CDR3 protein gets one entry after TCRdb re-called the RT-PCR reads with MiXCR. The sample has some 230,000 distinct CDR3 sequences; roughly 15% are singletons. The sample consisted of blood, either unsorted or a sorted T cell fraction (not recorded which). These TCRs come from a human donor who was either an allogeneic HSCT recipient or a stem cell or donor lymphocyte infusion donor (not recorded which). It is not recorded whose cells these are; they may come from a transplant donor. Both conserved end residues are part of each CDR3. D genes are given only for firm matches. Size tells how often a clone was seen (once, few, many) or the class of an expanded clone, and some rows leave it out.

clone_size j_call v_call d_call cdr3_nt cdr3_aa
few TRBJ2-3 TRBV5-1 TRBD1 TGCGCCAGCAGCCAGATCCTAACAGGGGGCACAGATACGCAGTATTTT CASSQILTGGTDTQYF
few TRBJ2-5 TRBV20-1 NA TGCAGTGCTAGAGACATGCTCAGAGGGGAGACCCAGTACTTC CSARDMLRGETQYF
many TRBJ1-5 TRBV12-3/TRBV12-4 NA TGTGCCAGCAGTTCCCAAGAGCCGCCCCAGCATTTT CASSSQEPPQHF
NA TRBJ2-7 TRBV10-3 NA TGTGCCATCAGTGATCCCGTCTTGAGGGGGTACGAGCAGTACTTC CAISDPVLRGYEQYF
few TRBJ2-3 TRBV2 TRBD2 TGTGCCAGCACCCGTCTTCGTGGGACTAGTGGACGTGATACGCAGTATTTT CASTRLRGTSGRDTQYF
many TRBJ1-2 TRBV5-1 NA TGCGCCAGCAGCTTCGGATTTGGCTACACCTTC CASSFGFGYTF
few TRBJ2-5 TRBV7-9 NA TGTGCCAGCAGCTCCCGGGCGCCGACCAAAGAGACCCAGTACTTC CASSSRAPTKETQYF
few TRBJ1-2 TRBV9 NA TGTGCCAGCACCCCGAACCCGGTCCTACAGCACTACACCTTC CASTPNPVLQHYTF
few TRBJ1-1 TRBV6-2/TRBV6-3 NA TGTGCCAGCAGTTTCAAACCCGGGACTGGGGGTACTGAAGCTTTCTTT CASSFKPGTGGTEAFF
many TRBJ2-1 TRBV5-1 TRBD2 TGCGCCAGCAGCCTATCCGGGACTAGCAGGGGCGAGCAGTTCTTC CASSLSGTSRGEQFF
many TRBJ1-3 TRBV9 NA TGTGCCAGCAGCGACCCCGCCGGACGGAGCTCTGGAAACACCATATATTTT CASSDPAGRSSGNTIYF
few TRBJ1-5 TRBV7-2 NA TGTGCCAGCAGCTTAGGTGGGGCTCAGCCCCAGCATTTT CASSLGGAQPQHF
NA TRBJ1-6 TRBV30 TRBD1 TGTGCCTGGAGTTCCCACAGGGGAGAGAATTCACCCCTCCACTTT CAWSSHRGENSPLHF